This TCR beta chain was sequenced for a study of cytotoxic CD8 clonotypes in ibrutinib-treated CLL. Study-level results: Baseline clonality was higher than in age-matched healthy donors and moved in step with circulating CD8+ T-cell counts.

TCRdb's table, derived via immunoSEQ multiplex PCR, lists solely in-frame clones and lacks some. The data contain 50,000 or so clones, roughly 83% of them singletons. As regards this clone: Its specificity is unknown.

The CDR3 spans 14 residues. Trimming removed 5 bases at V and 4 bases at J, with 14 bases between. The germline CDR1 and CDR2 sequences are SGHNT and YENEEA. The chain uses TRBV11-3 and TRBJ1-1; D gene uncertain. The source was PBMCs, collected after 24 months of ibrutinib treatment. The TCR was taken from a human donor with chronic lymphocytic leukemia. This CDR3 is CASSPSRSATEAFF. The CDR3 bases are TGTGCCAGCAGCCCAAGCAGGTCGGCCACTGAAGCTTTCTTT. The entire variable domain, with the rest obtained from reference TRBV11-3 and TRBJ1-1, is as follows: EAGVVQSPRYKIIEKKQPVAFWCNPISGHNTLYWYLQNLGQGPELLIRYENEEAVDDSQLPKDRFSAERLKGVDSTLKIQPAELGDSAVYLCASSPSRSATEAFFGQGTRLTVV.